The source of this TCR beta chain is a study of neurological immune-mediated disorders. Each TCR transcript was tagged with a 10-nucleotide random UMI during 5'RACE. A single run covered 15-18 subjects with over 200 million TCR-beta sequences. TCRdb called the 5' RACE reads again in MiXCR, with one record for every CDR3 protein. Found here are tens of thousands of distinct CDR3 sequences, over 9.5% of them singletons; the top ten hold 1.5% to 2%. Notes on the study in general: No CDR3 amino acid sequences recurred among expanded clones across subjects, suggesting private repertoires in all groups.

V was trimmed by 5 bases and J by 2 bases, leaving 13 bases between them. This CDR3 is 15 amino acids long. Germline V gives CDR1 SGHTA, CDR2 FQGTGA. This clonotype was counted at least ten times. The target antigen is unknown. Sequencing was carried out using PBMCs. The chain is built from TRBV7-3 and TRBJ1-3, with a possible D match to TRBD1 (5 bases). The clonotype originates from a man aged 60 to 69 in good health. For the CDR3, the DNA is TGTGCCAGCAGCCCCGGTGGGGGGGCTGGAAACACCATATATTTT. Translating gives CASSPGGGAGNTIYF.